Listed below are T cell receptor beta chains from one sample, sequenced in a study of blood T cell repertoires in COVID-19. TCRdb keeps only in-frame clones here, not all; method: immunoSEQ multiplex PCR. The table records roughly 53,000 clones, over 75% of them present only once. The specimen was peripheral blood. The receptors were sampled from a middle-aged woman with active COVID-19. Both conserved end residues are part of each CDR3. A D gene is named only where the DNA matches it firmly. Clone sizes are given selectively: once, few, many, or a class where the clone is expanded.

TRBJ1-3 TRBD1 NA TRBV4-2 TGTGCCAGCAGCCAAGACCCGGGACAGGGCTTGGGTGGAAACACCATATATTTT CASSQDPGQGLGGNTIYF
TRBJ2-1 TRBD2 once TRBV15 TGTGCCACCAGCAGAGATCTAGCGGGCACCTTGGATGAGCAGTTCTTC CATSRDLAGTLDEQFF
TRBJ1-3 NA NA TRBV6-2/TRBV6-3 TGTGCCAGCAGTTACACTGTGTCCGACTCTGGAAACACCATATATTTT CASSYTVSDSGNTIYF
TRBJ1-1 NA NA TRBV7-2 TGTGCCAGCAGCCCACAACCTGGCAGGTCGGTTGGGTCTTTCTTT CASSPQPGRSVGSFF
TRBJ2-1 TRBD2 NA TRBV6-2/TRBV6-3 TGTGCCAGCAGTTCTAGCGGGGGTTATCTAAGCTCCTACAATGAGCAGTTCTTC CASSSSGGYLSSYNEQFF
TRBJ1-2 NA NA TRBV2 TGTGCCAGCAGTGAAGGACAGAGCTATGGCTACACCTTC CASSEGQSYGYTF
TRBJ1-2 NA NA TRBV27 TGTGCCAGCACCCCAGGCCTGGGCTATGGCTACACCTTC CASTPGLGYGYTF
TRBJ2-2 NA NA TRBV2 TGTGCCAGCAAGGGGGATCGGAACACCGGGGAGCTGTTTTTT CASKGDRNTGELFF
TRBJ1-5 NA NA TRBV19 TGTGCCAGTCGGTTGAACGATCAGCCCCAGCATTTT CASRLNDQPQHF
TRBJ2-5 TRBD1 NA TRBV11-2 TGTGCCAGCAGCTTCGGGACAGGGAACCAAGAGACCCAGTACTTC CASSFGTGNQETQYF
TRBJ1-1 TRBD1 once TRBV10-3 TGTGCCATCATGAGGGACAGGGGGAACACTGAAGCTTTCTTT CAIMRDRGNTEAFF
TRBJ1-2 TRBD1 NA TRBV7-9 TGTGCCAGCAGCTTAGGACAGGGGGCTATGGACTACACCTTC CASSLGQGAMDYTF
TRBJ1-1 NA NA TRBV5-1 TGCGCCAGCAGCAGAACCCGGGCCCCAGGGAATGAAGCTTTCTTT CASSRTRAPGNEAFF
TRBJ2-6 TRBD2 NA TRBV4-1 TGCGCCAGCAGCTTTAGCGGGGGCCTCTCTGGGGCCAACGTCCTGACTTTC CASSFSGGLSGANVLTF
TRBJ2-2 NA NA TRBV4-2 TGTGCCAGCAGCCAAGGCGGCGGGGAGCTGTTTTTT CASSQGGGELFF
TRBJ2-2 NA NA TRBV2 TGTGCCAGCAGCCAAAGTTTGACACCTGCATCGAACACCGGGGAGCTGTTTTTT CASSQSLTPASNTGELFF
TRBJ2-7 TRBD2 once TRBV6-5 TGTGCCAGCAGACCCCCGACTAGCCCCGAGCAGTACTTC CASRPPTSPEQYF
TRBJ2-3 NA NA TRBV11-2 TGTGCCAGCAGCCCCCGGGACTTCATGGGCACAGATACGCAGTATTTT CASSPRDFMGTDTQYF
TRBJ1-2 TRBD1 once TRBV18 TGTGCCAGCTCATTGGACCGGGACAGGGGGCAAGTGGAGGGCTACACCTTC CASSLDRDRGQVEGYTF
TRBJ1-2 TRBD1 NA TRBV18 TGTGCCAGCTCACGGCCCGGGACAGGGTCTAATGGCTACACCTTC CASSRPGTGSNGYTF
TRBJ1-5 TRBD1 NA TRBV29-1 TGCAGCGTGGGACAGGTTCATGGGCCCCAGCATTTT CSVGQVHGPQHF
TRBJ2-7 TRBD1 NA TRBV19 TGTGCCAGTAGTGAGACAGGGGGGTACGAGCAGTACTTC CASSETGGYEQYF
TRBJ2-7 TRBD1 NA TRBV15 TGTGCCACCAGCTTGGACAGGGGGTACGAGCAGTACTTC CATSLDRGYEQYF
TRBJ2-7 NA NA TRBV6-5 TGTGCCAGCCGCCGGGGGTCCAACTACGAGCAGTACTTC CASRRGSNYEQYF
TRBJ2-3 TRBD2 NA TRBV3-1/TRBV3-2 TGTGCCAGCAGCCAAATGACTAGCACCGCGAGCACAGATACGCAGTATTTT CASSQMTSTASTDTQYF
TRBJ2-1 TRBD2 NA TRBV4-1 TGCGCCAGCAGCCAAGTCTTCACTAGCGGGGGGTGGAATGAGCAGTTCTTC CASSQVFTSGGWNEQFF
TRBJ2-3 NA NA TRBV7-9 TGTGCCAGCAGCTTAGGAGCTCGAGGGCGGTACACAGATACGCAGTATTTT CASSLGARGRYTDTQYF
TRBJ1-5 TRBD1 NA TRBV5-1 TGCGCCAGCAGCTTGGGCCCTCTCGGACAGGGCAGGGGTCAGCCCCAGCATTTT CASSLGPLGQGRGQPQHF
TRBJ1-1 TRBD1 NA TRBV6-6 TGTGCCAGCAGTTACTCGTTCCAGGGGGCCACTGAAGCTTTCTTT CASSYSFQGATEAFF
TRBJ1-1 NA once TRBV11-3 TGTGCCAGCAGCTTAGGCGGGGTCGGGTACCGAGGCACTGAAGCTTTCTTT CASSLGGVGYRGTEAFF
TRBJ2-3 NA NA TRBV7-9 TGTGCCAGCAGCTTAACTAGAAGCACAGATACGCAGTATTTT CASSLTRSTDTQYF
TRBJ1-3 NA NA TRBV7-6 TGTGCCAGCAGCTTTGCGGGCTATGCCGGGATTCCCGGAAACACCATATATTTT CASSFAGYAGIPGNTIYF
TRBJ2-3 TRBD2 NA TRBV6-5 TGTGCCAGCAGTTACACGCGGGGGTTTAGCACAGATACGCAGTATTTT CASSYTRGFSTDTQYF
TRBJ1-5 NA few TRBV9 TGTGCCAGCAGTCCCGCTGGGAGGTATCAGCCCCAGCATTTT CASSPAGRYQPQHF
TRBJ1-6 NA NA TRBV7-9 TGTGCCAGCAGCTTGCGGGGGCGGCATTCACCCCTCCACTTT CASSLRGRHSPLHF
TRBJ2-4 NA NA TRBV6-5 TGTGCCAGCACCAGGACAGCCTCAAACATTCAGTACTTC CASTRTASNIQYF